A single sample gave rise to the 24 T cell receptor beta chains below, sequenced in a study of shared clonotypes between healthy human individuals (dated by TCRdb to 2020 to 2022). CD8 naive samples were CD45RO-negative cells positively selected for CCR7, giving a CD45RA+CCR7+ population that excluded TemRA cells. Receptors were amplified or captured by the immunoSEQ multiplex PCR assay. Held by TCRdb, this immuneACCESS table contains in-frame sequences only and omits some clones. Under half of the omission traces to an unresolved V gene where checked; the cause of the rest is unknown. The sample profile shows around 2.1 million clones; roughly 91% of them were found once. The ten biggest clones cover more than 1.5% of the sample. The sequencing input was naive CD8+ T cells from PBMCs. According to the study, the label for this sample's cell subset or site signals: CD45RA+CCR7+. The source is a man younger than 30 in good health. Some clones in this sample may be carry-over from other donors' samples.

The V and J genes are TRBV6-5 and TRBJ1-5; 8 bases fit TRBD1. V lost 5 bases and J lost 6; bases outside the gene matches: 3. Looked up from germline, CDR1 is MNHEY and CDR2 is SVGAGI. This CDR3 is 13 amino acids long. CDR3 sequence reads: CASSRTGSQPQHF. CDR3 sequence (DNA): TGTGCCAGCAGTCGGACAGGGTCTCAGCCCCAGCATTTT.

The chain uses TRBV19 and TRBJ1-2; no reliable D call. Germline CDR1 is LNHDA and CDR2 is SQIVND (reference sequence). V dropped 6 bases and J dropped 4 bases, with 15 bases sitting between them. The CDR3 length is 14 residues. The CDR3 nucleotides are TGTGCCAGTAGGTCTGAAGACGTCCTCTATGGCTACACCTTC. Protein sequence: CASRSEDVLYGYTF.

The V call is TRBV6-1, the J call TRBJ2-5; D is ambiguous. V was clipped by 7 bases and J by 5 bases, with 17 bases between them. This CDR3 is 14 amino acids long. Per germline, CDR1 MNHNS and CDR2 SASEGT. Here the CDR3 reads CASKVVTSEETQYF. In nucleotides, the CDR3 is TGTGCCAGCAAGGTCGTTACGTCGGAGGAGACCCAGTACTTC.

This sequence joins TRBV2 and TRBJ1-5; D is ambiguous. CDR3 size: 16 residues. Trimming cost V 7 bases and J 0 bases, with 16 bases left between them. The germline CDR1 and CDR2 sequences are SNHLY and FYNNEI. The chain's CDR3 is CASTLRAAFSNQPQHF. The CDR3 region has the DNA TGTGCCAGCACCTTAAGGGCAGCCTTTAGCAATCAGCCCCAGCATTTT. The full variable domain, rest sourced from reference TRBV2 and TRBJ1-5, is EPEVTQTPSHQVTQMGQEVILRCVPISNHLYFYWYRQILGQKVEFLVSFYNNEISEKSEIFDDQFSVERPDGSNFTLKIRSTKLEDSAMYFCASTLRAAFSNQPQHFGDGTRLSIL.

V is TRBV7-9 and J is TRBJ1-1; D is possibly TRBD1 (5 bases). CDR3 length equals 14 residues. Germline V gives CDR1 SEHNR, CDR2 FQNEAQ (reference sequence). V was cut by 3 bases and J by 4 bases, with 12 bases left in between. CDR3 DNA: TGTGCCAGCAGCTTGGTCGGACATTTCACTGAAGCTTTCTTT. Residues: CASSLVGHFTEAFF.

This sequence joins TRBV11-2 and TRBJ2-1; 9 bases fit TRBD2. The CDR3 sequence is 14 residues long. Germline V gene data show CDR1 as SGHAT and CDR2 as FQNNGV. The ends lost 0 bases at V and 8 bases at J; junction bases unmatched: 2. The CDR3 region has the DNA TGTGCCAGCAGCTTAGAAGGGACTAGCTATGAGCAGTTCTTC. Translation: CASSLEGTSYEQFF.

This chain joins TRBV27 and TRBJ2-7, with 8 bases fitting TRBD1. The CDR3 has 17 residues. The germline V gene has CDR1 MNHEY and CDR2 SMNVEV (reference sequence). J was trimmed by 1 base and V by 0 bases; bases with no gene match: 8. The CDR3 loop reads CASSLSVGDRKSYEQYF. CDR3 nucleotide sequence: TGTGCCAGCAGTTTATCAGTCGGGGACAGGAAATCCTACGAGCAGTACTTC.

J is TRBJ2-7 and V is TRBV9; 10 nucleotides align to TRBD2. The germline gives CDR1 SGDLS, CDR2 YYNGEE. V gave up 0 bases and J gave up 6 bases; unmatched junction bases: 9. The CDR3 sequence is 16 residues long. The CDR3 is CASSVGGLAGASEQYF. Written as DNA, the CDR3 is TGTGCCAGCAGCGTAGGGGGGCTAGCGGGAGCATCCGAGCAGTACTTC.

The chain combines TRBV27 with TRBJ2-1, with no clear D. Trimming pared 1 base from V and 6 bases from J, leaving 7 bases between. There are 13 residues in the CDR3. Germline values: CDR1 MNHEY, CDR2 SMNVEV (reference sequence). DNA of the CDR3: TGTGCCAGCAGTTTATTAATCCCCAATGAGCAGTTCTTC. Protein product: CASSLLIPNEQFF.

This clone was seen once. The CDR3 loop reads CASSLTGGTGELFF. The CDR3 DNA is TGTGCCAGCAGCTTGACAGGGGGCACCGGGGAGCTGTTTTTT. The chain links TRBV5-4 to TRBJ2-2; TRBD1 agrees at 8 bases. The CDR3 has 14 amino acids. The V segment lost 1 base and the J segment 4 bases; nucleotides outside the gene matches: 0. Germline CDR1 is SGHNT and CDR2 is YYREEE (reference sequence).

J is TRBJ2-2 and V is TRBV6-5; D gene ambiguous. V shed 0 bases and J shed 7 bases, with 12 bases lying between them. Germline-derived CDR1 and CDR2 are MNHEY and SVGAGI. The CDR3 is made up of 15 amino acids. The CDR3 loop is CASSYSSRPHGELFF. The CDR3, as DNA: TGTGCCAGCAGTTACTCGAGCCGACCCCACGGGGAGCTGTTTTTT.

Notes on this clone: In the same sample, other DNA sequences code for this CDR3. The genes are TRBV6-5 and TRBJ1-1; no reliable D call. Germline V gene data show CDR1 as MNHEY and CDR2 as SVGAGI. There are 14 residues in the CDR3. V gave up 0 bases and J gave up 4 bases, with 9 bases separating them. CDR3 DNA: TGTGCCAGCAGTTACTCGCTTGGATCCACTGAAGCTTTCTTT. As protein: CASSYSLGSTEAFF.

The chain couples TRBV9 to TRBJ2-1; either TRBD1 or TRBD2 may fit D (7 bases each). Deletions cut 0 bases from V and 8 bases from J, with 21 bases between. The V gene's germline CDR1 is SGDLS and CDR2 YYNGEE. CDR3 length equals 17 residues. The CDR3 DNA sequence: TGTGCCAGCAGCGTAGCTAAGGGGTCAGGGGGGGAGGATGAGCAGTTCTTC. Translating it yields CASSVAKGSGGEDEQFF.

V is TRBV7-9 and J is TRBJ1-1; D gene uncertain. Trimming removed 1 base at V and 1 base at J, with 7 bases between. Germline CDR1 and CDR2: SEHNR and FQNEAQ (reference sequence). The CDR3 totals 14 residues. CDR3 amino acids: CASSLVRRNTEAFF. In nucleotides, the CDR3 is TGTGCCAGCAGCTTAGTCCGGAGGAACACTGAAGCTTTCTTT.

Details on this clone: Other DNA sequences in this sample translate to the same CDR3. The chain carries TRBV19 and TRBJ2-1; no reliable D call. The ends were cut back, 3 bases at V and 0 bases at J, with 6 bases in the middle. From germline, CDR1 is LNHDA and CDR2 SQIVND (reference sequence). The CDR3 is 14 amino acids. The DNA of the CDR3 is TGTGCCAGTAGTATTGGGGACTCCTACAATGAGCAGTTCTTC. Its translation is CASSIGDSYNEQFF.

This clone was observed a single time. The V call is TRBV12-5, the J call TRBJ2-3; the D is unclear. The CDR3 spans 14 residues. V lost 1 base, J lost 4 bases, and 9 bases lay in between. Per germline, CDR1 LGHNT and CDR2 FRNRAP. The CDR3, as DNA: TGTGCTAGTGGTTTGGCGTCACCTTCAGATACGCAGTATTTT. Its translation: CASGLASPSDTQYF.

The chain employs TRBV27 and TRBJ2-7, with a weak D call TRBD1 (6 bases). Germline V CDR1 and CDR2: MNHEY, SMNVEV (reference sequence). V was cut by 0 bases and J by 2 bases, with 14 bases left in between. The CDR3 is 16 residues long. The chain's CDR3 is CASSLSQGEYPYEQYF. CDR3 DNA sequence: TGTGCCAGCAGTTTATCACAGGGCGAGTACCCCTACGAGCAGTACTTC.

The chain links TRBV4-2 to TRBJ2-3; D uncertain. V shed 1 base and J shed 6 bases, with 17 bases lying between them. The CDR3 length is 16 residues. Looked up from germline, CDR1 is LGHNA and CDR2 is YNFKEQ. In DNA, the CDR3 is TGTGCCAGCAGCCAAGTCCCTCTTCCGTCTGCGGATACGCAGTATTTT. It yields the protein CASSQVPLPSADTQYF.

CDR3 DNA sequence: TGTGCCAGCAGTGAGTACTGGCGGACAACAGATACGCAGTATTTT. As protein: CASSEYWRTTDTQYF. The V gene is TRBV6-4, the J gene TRBJ2-3; the D gene is possibly TRBD1 (5 bases). V was clipped by 3 bases and J by 3 bases, with 13 bases between them. CDR1 and CDR2 from the germline V gene are MRHNA and SNTAGT. The CDR3 runs to 15 residues.

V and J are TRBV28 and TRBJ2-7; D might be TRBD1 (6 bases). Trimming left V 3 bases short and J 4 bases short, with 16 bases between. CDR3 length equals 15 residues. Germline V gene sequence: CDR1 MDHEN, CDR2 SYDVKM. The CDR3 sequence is CASSFTGMGLYEQYF. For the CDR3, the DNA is TGTGCCAGCAGTTTTACAGGGATGGGGCTTTACGAGCAGTACTTC.

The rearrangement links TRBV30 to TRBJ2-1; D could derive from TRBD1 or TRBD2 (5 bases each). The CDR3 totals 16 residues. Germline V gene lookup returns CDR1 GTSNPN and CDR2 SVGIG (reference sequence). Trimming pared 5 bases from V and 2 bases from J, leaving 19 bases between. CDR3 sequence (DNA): TGTGCCTGGGATACCGGGACCTCCGGCCCCTACAATGAGCAGTTCTTC. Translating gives CAWDTGTSGPYNEQFF. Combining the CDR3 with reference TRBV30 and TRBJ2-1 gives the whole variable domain SQTIHQWPATLVQPVGSPLSLECTVEGTSNPNLYWYRQAAGRGLQLLFYSVGIGQISSEVPQNLSASRPQDRQFILSSKKLLLSDSGFYLCAWDTGTSGPYNEQFFGPGTRLTVL.

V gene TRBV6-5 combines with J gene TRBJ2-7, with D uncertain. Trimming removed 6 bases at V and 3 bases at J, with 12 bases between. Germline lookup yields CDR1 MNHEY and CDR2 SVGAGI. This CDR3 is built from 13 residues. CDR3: CASSIRARYEQYF. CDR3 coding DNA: TGTGCCAGCAGCATCCGGGCCCGCTACGAGCAGTACTTC.

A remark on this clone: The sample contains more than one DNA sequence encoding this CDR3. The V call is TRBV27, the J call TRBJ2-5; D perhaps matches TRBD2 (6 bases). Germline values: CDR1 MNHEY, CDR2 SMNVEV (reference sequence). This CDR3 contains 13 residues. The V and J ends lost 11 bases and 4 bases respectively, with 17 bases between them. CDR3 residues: CASSGRGRETQYF. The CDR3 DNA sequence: TGTGCCTCTTCCGGGAGAGGGCGAGAGACCCAGTACTTC.

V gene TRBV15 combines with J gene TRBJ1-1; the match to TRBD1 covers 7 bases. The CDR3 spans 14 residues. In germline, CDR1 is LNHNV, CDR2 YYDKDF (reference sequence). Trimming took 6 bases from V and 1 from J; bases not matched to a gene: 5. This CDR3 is CATRAGTANTEAFF. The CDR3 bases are TGTGCCACCAGAGCCGGGACAGCGAACACTGAAGCTTTCTTT.